The present TCR beta chain was sequenced within a study of shared clonotypes between healthy human individuals. Terminally differentiated effector memory CD45RA+ cells were excluded from the naive CD8 cells, which were CD45RO-negative and positively selected for CCR7. Sequencing was performed with immunoSEQ multiplex PCR; in TCRdb, only in-frame clones are kept and a portion is missing. The sample includes around 2,100,000 clones, around 96% of them seen just once. Germline V gene data show CDR1 as MNHNS and CDR2 as SASEGT. V was shortened by 4 bases and J by 5 bases, with 18 bases between the two germline ends. The CDR3 length is 17 residues.

Input material: naive CD8+ T cells sorted from blood. This receptor was obtained from a man younger than 30 in good health. V and J are TRBV6-1 and TRBJ1-6; D uncertain. The CDR3, as DNA: TGTGCCAGCAGTGCCGGACCCTACCTAGGAGATAATTCACCCCTCCACTTT. Translation gives CASSAGPYLGDNSPLHF.